This TCR beta chain derives from a study of CD8 T cells in ankylosing spondylitis. V lost 6 bases to trimming and J lost 3 bases; unmatched junction nucleotides: 1. Germline values: CDR1 MNHEY, CDR2 SVGAGI. There are 12 residues in the CDR3. TCRdb fed the 5' RACE reads into MiXCR, producing one record per CDR3 protein. Altogether some 240,000 distinct CDR3 sequences are present, roughly a quarter being singletons, with the ten largest covering 0.6% to 0.75%. As concerns this clonotype: Its antigen is as yet unknown.

General study results and limits: Significant enrichment of disease-linked clones was reported in matched ankylosing spondylitis synovial fluid.

Sequences were obtained from blood, either unsorted or a sorted T cell fraction (not recorded which). The receptor comes from a male donor with ankylosing spondylitis or in good health (not recorded which). This chain uses TRBV6-5 with TRBJ2-5, with 7 bases fitting TRBD1. CDR3 nucleotide sequence: TGTGCCAGCAGCGGGACAGAAGAGACCCAGTACTTC. Translated, it gives CASSGTEETQYF.